A single sample is the source of the 22 T cell receptor beta chains below, sequenced in a study of molecular identifiers for immune sequencing clone quantification. TCRdb recomputed calls from the PCR reads with MiXCR, one row per CDR3 protein. Found here are 550,000 to 750,000 distinct CDR3 sequences, 20% of them singletons; the top ten hold 0.85% to 0.9%. Source material: naive CD8+ T cells from blood, with Jurkat cell RNA spiked in. As for subset: FACS-sorted CD8+CD4-CCR7+CD45RA+ naive T cells. These TCRs come from a human donor in good health. Some libraries in this study had Jurkat cell RNA spiked in.

This clonotype was observed at least ten times. The chain is built from TRBV12-3 or TRBV12-4 and TRBJ2-5; 7 bases line up with TRBD1. This CDR3 comprises 14 residues. V lost 6 bases and J lost 2; bases outside the gene matches: 6. For the CDR3, the DNA is TGTGCCAGCAGATCCTGGACAGGTCAAGAGACCCAGTACTTC. This codes for CASRSWTGQETQYF.

In its sample, this clonotype was seen a few times. The CDR3 sequence is CASSQDPVTSSYNSPLHF. The CDR3 DNA reads TGTGCCAGCAGCCAAGATCCAGTGACCAGCTCCTATAATTCACCCCTCCACTTT. This chain links TRBV4-2 with TRBJ1-6, with D uncertain. There are 18 residues in the CDR3. Trimming stripped 0 bases from V and 0 bases from J, with 12 bases between. The germline gives CDR1 LGHNA, CDR2 YNFKEQ.

This clonotype has just a few counts. V usage is TRBV28 and J usage is TRBJ2-1; maybe TRBD2 (5 bases). V dropped 6 bases and J dropped 8 bases, with 11 bases sitting between them. Germline V gene sequence: CDR1 MDHEN, CDR2 SYDVKM. The CDR3 covers 12 residues. CDR3 in DNA: TGTGCCAGCAGACTAGGTTCAGATGAGCAGTTCTTC. It codes for CASRLGSDEQFF.

This rearrangement joins TRBV19 to TRBJ2-2; 10 positions agree with TRBD1. Germline V gene data show CDR1 as LNHDA and CDR2 as SQIVND (reference sequence). This CDR3 is 16 amino acids long. Trimming at V came to 4 bases and at J to 0 bases, leaving 2 bases not matched to a gene. Here the CDR3 reads CASSTGQGANTGELFF. CDR3 coding DNA: TGTGCCAGTAGTACAGGACAGGGGGCGAACACCGGGGAGCTGTTTTTT.

The chain uses TRBV28 and TRBJ2-7; no firm D call. The length of the CDR3 is 14 residues. V was pared by 5 bases and J by 5 bases, with 16 bases between. Germline CDR1 is MDHEN and CDR2 is SYDVKM. CDR3: CASSLIDTPNEQYF. The CDR3 bases are TGTGCCAGCAGTCTCATTGACACCCCGAACGAGCAGTACTTC.

The chain has TRBV24-1 and TRBJ2-2; D not resolved. From germline, CDR1 is KGHDR and CDR2 SFDVKD. Trimming cost V 4 bases and J 8 bases, with 16 bases left between them. CDR3 length equals 15 residues. This CDR3 reads CATSDQSVSGGELFF. CDR3 coding DNA: TGTGCCACCAGTGACCAAAGCGTATCCGGTGGGGAGCTGTTTTTT.

At least ten counts were recorded for this clonotype. The chain employs TRBV6-5 and TRBJ2-2; no clear D. CDR1 is MNHEY, CDR2 SVGAGI, per germline. The ends were cut back, 0 bases at V and 8 bases at J, with 10 bases in the middle. The CDR3 runs 14 residues. CDR3 in DNA: TGTGCCAGCAGTTACTCGAATGGTTATGGGGAGCTGTTTTTT. Encoded protein: CASSYSNGYGELFF.

V gene TRBV5-1 combines with J gene TRBJ2-6, with 8 nucleotides matching TRBD1. Germline V gene data show CDR1 as SGHRS and CDR2 as YFSETQ. This CDR3 comprises 18 residues. V lost 4 bases to trimming and J lost 0 bases; unmatched junction nucleotides: 9. Written as DNA, the CDR3 is TGCGCCAGCAGCCATTGGGACAGGCCAATCTCTGGGGCCAACGTCCTGACTTTC. Translated: CASSHWDRPISGANVLTF.

The sample holds one count of this clonotype. The chain links TRBV29-1 to TRBJ2-5; 9 bases align to TRBD1. Germline V gene lookup returns CDR1 SQVTM and CDR2 ANQGSEA. The CDR3 extends over 15 amino acids. Unmatched junction bases numbered 13, after V lost 6 bases and J lost 5 bases. The CDR3 DNA reads as TGCAGCGTGGTCCGGGACAGGGATCTCTGGGAGACCCAGTACTTC. Protein: CSVVRDRDLWETQYF.

Details on this clonotype: A much bigger clone sits one base away, suggesting this may be a read error. The chain recombines TRBV19 with TRBJ2-3; 7 bases map to TRBD1. The CDR3 has 15 amino acids. CDR1 and CDR2 (germline): LNHDA, SQIVND (reference sequence). In DNA, the CDR3 is TGTGCCAGTAGTGAACAGGGGCTAAGCACAGATACGCAGTGTTTT. Translation: CASSEQGLSTDTQCF.

CDR3 in amino acids: CASSHHHVSPRWYGYTF. The CDR3 DNA follows: TGTGCCAGCAGCCATCACCACGTCTCACCCCGGTGGTATGGCTACACCTTC. V and J are TRBV3-1 and TRBJ1-2; D remains ambiguous. The CDR3 extends over 17 amino acids. In germline, CDR1 is LGHDT, CDR2 YNNKEL (reference sequence). Trimming took off 3 bases at V and 5 bases at J, with 22 bases between the two ends.

On this clonotype: Just one base apart from a much larger clone, this may be a read error. V usage is TRBV12-3 or TRBV12-4 and J usage is TRBJ2-4, with a weak D call TRBD2 (6 bases). Trimming took 4 bases from V and 0 from J, leaving 13 bases between them. The CDR3 has 16 amino acids. This CDR3 reads CASSSGTRPAKNIQYF. CDR3 DNA sequence: TGTGCCAGCAGTTCCGGGACTCGCCCAGCCAAAAACATTCAGTACTTC.

This clonotype was counted ten times or more. The chain couples TRBV30 to TRBJ2-5; D ambiguous. The V gene lost 2 bases and the J gene lost 1 base, with 8 bases spanning the gap. This CDR3 is built from 13 residues. CDR1 is GTSNPN, CDR2 SVGIG, per germline (reference sequence). The CDR3 region has the DNA TGTGCCTGGAGTTTAGGGTCCCAAGAGACCCAGTACTTC. This gives the protein CAWSLGSQETQYF.

With respect to this clonotype: This may stem from a read error, because a much larger clone lies one nucleotide away. This likely comes from a read error, as the CDR3 has no conserved phenylalanine or tryptophan at its end. The chain recombines TRBV11-2 with TRBJ2-3; 11 bases align to TRBD2. The CDR3 extends over 16 amino acids. With 4 bases clipped from V and 4 bases from J, the junction kept 7 bases outside the gene matches. Germline CDR1 SGHAT, CDR2 FQNNGV. CDR3 protein: CASSSYSGGAPDTQYS. Written as DNA, the CDR3 is TGTGCCAGCAGCTCTTATAGCGGGGGGGCCCCAGATACGCAGTATTCT.

This clonotype was seen many times. The chain joins TRBV15 to TRBJ2-3, with 10 nucleotides matching TRBD2. J was trimmed by 5 bases and V by 6 bases; bases with no gene match: 8. The germline CDR1 and CDR2 sequences are LNHNV and YYDKDF (reference sequence). The CDR3 length is 15 residues. As DNA, the CDR3 is TGTGCCACCAGGCCGAGCGGGAGGGCCCAAGATACGCAGTATTTT. Its protein product is CATRPSGRAQDTQYF.

A note on this clonotype: Being one base from a much bigger clone, this may be a read error. The V call is TRBV7-9, the J call TRBJ1-2, with TRBD1 matching 7 bases. Germline trimming cut 8 bases from V and 3 bases from J; bases unmatched to any gene: 15. Per the germline V gene, CDR1 is SEHNR and CDR2 is FQNEAQ (reference sequence). This CDR3 contains 16 residues. The CDR3 nucleotides read TGTGCCAGCGGACCCAGCGGAGGGGGCCCACACTATGGCTACACCTTC. Protein sequence: CASGPSGGGPHYGYTF.

This clonotype was seen repeatedly, ten times or more. V is TRBV6-5 and J is TRBJ2-3, with 9 bases identical to TRBD2. Germline CDR1 and CDR2: MNHEY and SVGAGI. CDR3 length: 16 amino acids. The junction had 3 bases not matched to a gene; V was cut back by 0 bases and J by 2 bases. The CDR3 DNA reads TGTGCCAGCAGTTACTCGGCTAGCGGGGCCACAGATACGCAGTATTTT. Translation: CASSYSASGATDTQYF.

This clonotype was observed at least ten times. The chain couples TRBV5-8 to TRBJ1-1, with D possibly matching TRBD1 (5 bases). V was pared by 4 bases and J by 0 bases, with 16 bases between. CDR1 SGHTS and CDR2 YDEGEE come from the germline V gene. The CDR3 extends over 16 amino acids. This CDR3 reads CASSVRSGLLNTEAFF. As DNA, the CDR3 is TGTGCCAGCAGCGTCCGATCAGGGCTATTGAACACTGAAGCTTTCTTT.

This clonotype was picked up many times. J is TRBJ1-5 and V is TRBV30; D ambiguous. CDR3 length: 14 amino acids. V lost 0 bases and J 6 bases, leaving 12 bases between the germline ends. The V gene's germline CDR1 is GTSNPN and CDR2 SVGIG (reference sequence). The CDR3 nucleotides are TGTGCCTGGAGTGTACTAGGTTTCGGTCAGCCCCAGCATTTT. Translation gives CAWSVLGFGQPQHF.

This clonotype has at least ten counts. This rearrangement joins TRBV19 to TRBJ2-1; D is ambiguous. V lost 4 bases to trimming and J lost 1 base, with 5 bases between them. Germline V gene lookup returns CDR1 LNHDA and CDR2 SQIVND (reference sequence). The CDR3 totals 13 residues. The CDR3 spells CASSTLSYNEQFF. The CDR3 DNA reads TGTGCCAGTAGTACCCTGTCCTACAATGAGCAGTTCTTC.

As for this clonotype: A much bigger clone sits one base away, suggesting this may be a read error. The chain carries TRBV12-3 or TRBV12-4 and TRBJ2-1; the D call may be TRBD1 or TRBD2 (5 bases each). Between the trimmed V and J ends, which lost 6 bases and 10 bases, there was a span of 13 bases. The CDR3 extends over 12 amino acids. CDR3 sequence: CASRPEGREQFF. For the CDR3, the DNA is TGTGCCAGCAGGCCTGAGGGGAGAGAGCAGTTCTTC.

With respect to this clonotype: This may arise from a read error, as a much more abundant clone is one base away. The chain couples TRBV7-9 to TRBJ1-4; D is possibly TRBD1 (5 bases). This CDR3 region has 15 residues. Germline values: CDR1 SEHNR, CDR2 FQNEAQ (reference sequence). The CDR3 sequence is CAGSLPTAEDEKLFF. CDR3 sequence (DNA): TGTGCCGGCAGCTTACCGACAGCGGAGGATGAAAAACTGTTTTTT.